The 23 T cell receptor beta chains reported below all come from one sample, sequenced in a study of T cells in Graves' hyperthyroidism and ophthalmopathy. Researchers amplified the TCR beta CDR3 regions from RNA transcripts. HTBI primers were used for first-round RT-PCR of the TCR CDR3. TCRdb independently ran MiXCR on the multiplex PCR reads; one entry per CDR3 protein. The data hold around 350,000 distinct CDR3 sequences, with approximately 18% observed a single time. The sequencing sample was made of blood. The receptors were sampled from a woman aged 30 to 39 with Graves' hyperthyroidism that later progressed to Graves' ophthalmopathy.

V usage is TRBV6-1 and J usage is TRBJ2-7; a weak D match, TRBD1 (6 bases). The CDR3 contains 15 residues. Germline CDR1 MNHNS, CDR2 SASEGT. Trimming cost V 8 bases and J 0 bases, with 17 bases left between them. DNA for the CDR3: TGTGCCAGCCGAGCAAACAGGGCCGACTCCTACGAGCAGTACTTC. It is translated as CASRANRADSYEQYF.

This clonotype was detected ten times or more. The rearrangement uses TRBV5-4 and TRBJ2-5, with D tentatively TRBD2 (6 bases). The ends were cut back, 3 bases at V and 2 bases at J, with 11 bases in the middle. CDR3 size: 14 residues. Germline V lookup: CDR1 SGHNT, CDR2 YYREEE (reference sequence). The CDR3 nucleotides read TGTGCCAGCAGCTCCGCGGGACTTCAAGAGACCCAGTACTTC. Translated: CASSSAGLQETQYF.

This clonotype was observed a few times. This chain connects TRBV20-1 to TRBJ2-1, with D hard to call. Germline lookup yields CDR1 DFQATT and CDR2 SNEGSKA (reference sequence). This CDR3 is built from 12 residues. V lost 1 base and J lost 11, with 12 bases in between. The CDR3 DNA sequence: TGCAGTGCTAGAGTATCAGGTTGGAAGCAGTTCTTC. It specifies CSARVSGWKQFF.

At least ten counts were recorded for this clonotype. The rearrangement links TRBV27 to TRBJ1-2; 7 bases agree with TRBD1. Germline V gene lookup returns CDR1 MNHEY and CDR2 SMNVEV (reference sequence). The J segment lost 8 bases and the V segment lost 1 base, leaving 4 bases of the junction unmatched. CDR3 length: 13 residues. CDR3 coding DNA: TGTGCCAGCAGTTTATTGTCAGGGGGAGGCTACACCTTC. This codes for CASSLLSGGGYTF.

This clonotype showed up many times. This rearrangement joins TRBV28 to TRBJ2-5; 10 bases map to TRBD1. Trimming removed 5 bases from V and 5 bases from J; junction bases left unmatched: 8. CDR1 and CDR2 (germline): MDHEN, SYDVKM. The CDR3 has 15 residues. The CDR3 spells CASSPGDRGGETQYF. In DNA form, the CDR3 reads TGTGCCAGCAGTCCAGGGGACAGGGGTGGGGAGACCCAGTACTTC.

Ten or more counts support this clonotype. This sequence joins TRBV6-1 and TRBJ1-2; 10 bases fit TRBD1. This CDR3 region has 16 residues. Trimming at V came to 4 bases and at J to 2 bases, leaving 7 bases not matched to a gene. Germline V lookup: CDR1 MNHNS, CDR2 SASEGT. The CDR3, as DNA: TGTGCCAGCAGTGCCGGGACAGGGGAAATGAACTATGGCTACACCTTC. Its protein is CASSAGTGEMNYGYTF.

The CDR3 DNA reads as TGCGCCAGCAGCTTGGGAAGGGGCCGTAATGAAAAACTGTTTTTT. As protein: CASSLGRGRNEKLFF. This rearrangement joins TRBV5-1 to TRBJ1-4; a weak D match, TRBD1 (5 bases). The V and J ends lost 0 bases and 4 bases respectively, with 10 bases between them. This CDR3 has 15 residues. Germline V CDR1 and CDR2: SGHRS, YFSETQ.

Ten or more counts support this clonotype. The J gene is TRBJ2-7, the V gene TRBV28; D might be TRBD1 (5 bases). V lost 3 bases and J lost 3, with 18 bases in between. The CDR3 runs 16 residues. The V gene's germline CDR1 is MDHEN and CDR2 SYDVKM. The chain's CDR3 is CASSFIYEGARYEQYF. The CDR3 region has the DNA TGTGCCAGCAGTTTTATCTATGAAGGGGCCCGCTACGAGCAGTACTTC.

The sample holds many counts of this clonotype. This chain joins TRBV10-2 and TRBJ2-3; no definite D call. Germline V gene sequence: CDR1 WSHSY, CDR2 SAAADI. V was shortened by 3 bases and J by 6 bases, with 13 bases between the two germline ends. This CDR3 is 14 amino acids long. In DNA, the CDR3 is TGCGCCAGCAGTGAAGCCAGACGTTGGGATACGCAGTATTTT. Amino acids: CASSEARRWDTQYF.

About this clonotype itself: A clone one base away is much larger, so this may be a read error. The CDR3 spells CASIQGEVREAFF. The CDR3 DNA follows: TGTGCCAGCATCCAAGGCGAAGTGAGGGAAGCTTTCTTT. This chain links TRBV4-2 with TRBJ1-1; D call uncertain. Germline V lookup: CDR1 LGHNA, CDR2 YNFKEQ. The CDR3 contains 13 residues.

This clonotype was picked up many times. The J gene is TRBJ1-4, the V gene TRBV7-2; TRBD1 agrees at 7 bases. There are 13 residues in the CDR3. The junction had 3 bases not matched to a gene; V was cut back by 3 bases and J by 8 bases. Germline V gives CDR1 SGHTA, CDR2 FQGNSA. The CDR3 reads CASSFLQGEKLFF. DNA for the CDR3: TGTGCCAGCAGCTTCTTACAGGGGGAAAAACTGTTTTTT.

This clonotype was counted many times. The chain carries TRBV10-3 and TRBJ1-2; D remains unclear. The CDR3 runs to 15 residues. Germline V lookup: CDR1 ENHRY, CDR2 SYGVKD. The V gene lost 0 bases and the J gene lost 4 bases, with 12 bases spanning the gap. CDR3 sequence: CAISESGPGSYGYTF. CDR3 DNA: TGTGCCATCAGTGAGTCAGGTCCAGGTTCCTATGGCTACACCTTC.

The V gene is TRBV29-1, the J gene TRBJ1-5, with 9 bases identical to TRBD1. This CDR3 spans 13 amino acids. V dropped 6 bases and J dropped 7; count of bases not matched to a gene: 7. Germline V lookup: CDR1 SQVTM, CDR2 ANQGSEA. CDR3 residues: CSVGTGPGQPQHF. CDR3 nucleotide sequence: TGCAGCGTGGGGACAGGGCCGGGACAGCCCCAGCATTTT.

The rearrangement uses TRBV4-1 and TRBJ1-6; the D is unclear. Germline V gives CDR1 MGHRA, CDR2 YSYEKL. V lost 7 bases and J 8 bases, leaving 21 bases between the germline ends. The CDR3 extends over 16 amino acids. The CDR3 region is CASKEAPFVGDSPLHF. The DNA of the CDR3 is TGCGCCAGCAAAGAGGCTCCTTTTGTTGGGGATTCACCCCTCCACTTT.

The chain has TRBV29-1 and TRBJ2-5, with D possibly matching TRBD2 (5 bases). The CDR3 has 15 residues. Germline CDR1 is SQVTM and CDR2 is ANQGSEA. Trimming cost V 4 bases and J 7 bases, with 22 bases left between them. The CDR3 bases are TGCAGCGTTGTACTTTTGGCTTGGGAGTCGGGGACCCAGTACTTC. This gives the protein CSVVLLAWESGTQYF.

The chain has TRBV7-9 and TRBJ1-1, with D possibly TRBD1 on 5 matching bases. Germline V CDR1 and CDR2: SEHNR, FQNEAQ (reference sequence). The CDR3 runs to 18 residues. V was cut by 2 bases and J by 1 base, with 20 bases left in between. The CDR3 bases are TGTGCCAGCAGCTTAAGGGGCTCCTACCCGCCCCCGAACACTGAAGCTTTCTTT. Amino acids: CASSLRGSYPPPNTEAFF.

The V gene is TRBV12-3 or TRBV12-4, the J gene TRBJ2-1; D not resolved. Trimming took 4 bases from V and 4 from J, leaving 11 bases between them. The CDR3 has 14 amino acids. The CDR3 sequence: CASSSVGVYNEQFF. The CDR3 region has the DNA TGTGCCAGCAGTTCCGTTGGAGTATACAATGAGCAGTTCTTC.

This chain joins TRBV6-1 and TRBJ2-6, with 7 positions matching TRBD2. The CDR3 spans 14 residues. J was trimmed by 4 bases and V by 10 bases; bases with no gene match: 7. Per the germline V gene, CDR1 is MNHNS and CDR2 is SASEGT. The CDR3 DNA reads as TGTGCCACCGGGCGGGAGATAGGGGCCAACGTCCTGACTTTC. Protein product: CATGREIGANVLTF.

The chain couples TRBV29-1 to TRBJ1-6, with a weak D call TRBD1 (6 bases). V was clipped by 0 bases and J by 9 bases, with 12 bases between them. Germline V gene data show CDR1 as SQVTM and CDR2 as ANQGSEA. This CDR3 has 14 amino acids. The CDR3 nucleotides are TGCAGCGTTGAAGAGCAGGGGTCAGGTTCACCCCTCCACTTT. It codes for CSVEEQGSGSPLHF.

This clonotype was found a few times. The chain recombines TRBV7-9 with TRBJ1-4; no clear D gene. V dropped 5 bases and J dropped 0 bases, with 16 bases sitting between them. The CDR3 is 17 residues long. The V gene's germline CDR1 is SEHNR and CDR2 FQNEAQ (reference sequence). DNA of the CDR3: TGTGCCAGCAGCCATACCGGGTACATGGCAACTAATGAAAAACTGTTTTTT. Its protein is CASSHTGYMATNEKLFF.

This clonotype showed up many times. The chain links TRBV30 to TRBJ1-5; 8 bases line up with TRBD1. Germline V gene sequence: CDR1 GTSNPN, CDR2 SVGIG (reference sequence). The CDR3 contains 14 residues. V was pared by 3 bases and J by 5 bases, with 6 bases of the junction left unmatched. CDR3 in amino acids: CAWSRGLLDQPQHF. CDR3 nucleotide sequence: TGTGCCTGGAGCAGGGGGCTCTTGGATCAGCCCCAGCATTTT.

This chain joins TRBV7-9 and TRBJ2-2; D gene uncertain. Trimming left V 1 base short and J 3 bases short, with 9 bases between. From germline, CDR1 is SEHNR and CDR2 FQNEAQ (reference sequence). The CDR3 covers 15 residues. The CDR3 sequence: CASSLGRRDTGELFF. CDR3 sequence (DNA): TGTGCCAGCAGCTTAGGGAGAAGGGACACCGGGGAGCTGTTTTTT. Looking up the rest from reference TRBV7-9 and TRBJ2-2 gives the full variable domain: DTGVSQNPRHKITKRGQNVTFRCDPISEHNRLYWYRQTLGQGPEFLTYFQNEAQLEKSRLLSDRFSAERPKGSFSTLEIQRTEQGDSAMYLCASSLGRRDTGELFFGEGSRLTVL.

This clonotype was counted at least ten times. This CDR3 reads CAWTAGTVTEAFF. CDR3 bases: TGTGCCTGGACCGCCGGGACAGTCACTGAAGCTTTCTTT. V and J are TRBV30 and TRBJ1-1; 7 bases map to TRBD1. Per germline, CDR1 GTSNPN and CDR2 SVGIG (reference sequence). The length of the CDR3 is 13 residues. The V and J ends lost 4 bases and 4 bases, in that order; junction bases with no gene match: 6.